The 29 T cell receptor beta chains below were found in one sample sequenced in a study of siplizumab effects on memory and regulatory T cells. The assay was immunoSEQ multiplex PCR, and TCRdb's table has in-frame clones only and misses some. This repertoire shows about 120,000 clones, 80% to 95% found once; its top ten account for 1% to 1.5%. Sequencing input: CD4+ T cells sorted from blood. These receptors were taken from a human donor in good health.

This clone was seen once. CDR3 protein: CASSPTGTTAYEQYF. In nucleotides, the CDR3 is TGCGCCAGCAGCCCGACAGGGACCACGGCCTACGAGCAGTACTTC. The chain is built from TRBV5-1 and TRBJ2-7; TRBD1 agrees at 7 bases. V lost 4 bases and J lost 2; bases outside the gene matches: 9. CDR3 length equals 15 residues. CDR1 SGHRS and CDR2 YFSETQ come from the germline V gene.

The chain recombines TRBV7-9 with TRBJ2-3; D possibly corresponds to TRBD1 (5 bases). The CDR3 spans 14 residues. Trimming pared 8 bases from V and 3 bases from J, leaving 15 bases between. The V gene's germline CDR1 is SEHNR and CDR2 FQNEAQ (reference sequence). CDR3 in amino acids: CASLLAGPTDTQYF. The DNA of the CDR3 is TGTGCCAGCCTTTTGGCAGGGCCTACAGATACGCAGTATTTT.

This chain joins TRBV7-8 and TRBJ1-5; D not certain. Deletions cut 1 base from V and 0 bases from J, with 10 bases between. The germline gives CDR1 SGHVS, CDR2 FQNEAQ. There are 16 residues in the CDR3. The CDR3: CASSLVSRYSNQPQHF. The CDR3 DNA follows: TGTGCCAGCAGCTTAGTATCTCGGTATAGCAATCAGCCCCAGCATTTT.

The chain combines TRBV15 with TRBJ1-4; no clear D gene. V was pared by 4 bases and J by 5 bases, with 11 bases between. Germline CDR1 is LNHNV and CDR2 is YYDKDF (reference sequence). The CDR3 has 14 residues. DNA for the CDR3: TGTGCCACCAGCACCCACACTGTGAATGAAAAACTGTTTTTT. It specifies CATSTHTVNEKLFF. Full variable domain (missing parts from reference TRBV15 and TRBJ1-4): DAMVIQNPRYQVTQFGKPVTLSCSQTLNHNVMYWYQQKSSQAPKLLFHYYDKDFNNEADTPDNFQSRRPNTSFCFLDIRSPGLGDTAMYLCATSTHTVNEKLFFGSGTQLSVL.

The chain is built from TRBV5-4 and TRBJ2-7; D ambiguous. Germline V gene data show CDR1 as SGHNT and CDR2 as YYREEE (reference sequence). This CDR3 spans 15 amino acids. V dropped 4 bases and J dropped 0 bases, with 14 bases sitting between them. The CDR3, as DNA: TGTGCCAGCAGCCGGACGGGTAGGAGCTCCTACGAGCAGTACTTC. Its protein is CASSRTGRSSYEQYF.

J is TRBJ2-3 and V is TRBV2, with no clear D. The CDR3 contains 12 residues. With 5 bases removed from V and 0 bases from J, the gap between germline ends came to 3 bases. CDR1 is SNHLY, CDR2 FYNNEI, per germline. The CDR3 protein is CASSYSTDTQYF. DNA for the CDR3: TGTGCCAGCAGTTACAGCACAGATACGCAGTATTTT.

The chain recombines TRBV30 with TRBJ1-4; D gene uncertain. CDR1 and CDR2 (germline): GTSNPN, SVGIG (reference sequence). The CDR3 contains 19 residues. V gave up 0 bases and J gave up 0 bases, with 20 bases separating them. The CDR3 is CAWSVSWRQTASTNEKLFF. The CDR3 nucleotides read TGTGCCTGGAGTGTAAGTTGGAGGCAGACGGCGTCAACTAATGAAAAACTGTTTTTT.

This chain links TRBV5-8 with TRBJ1-2; D remains unclear. This CDR3 has 12 amino acids. The germline CDR1 and CDR2 sequences are SGHTS and YDEGEE. Trimming cost V 2 bases and J 4 bases, with 6 bases left between them. This CDR3 reads CASSLYSYGYTF. The CDR3 nucleotides are TGTGCCAGCAGCTTATACAGCTATGGCTACACCTTC.

The rearrangement links TRBV6-6 to TRBJ1-5, with a weak D call TRBD1 (6 bases). The CDR3 sequence is 15 residues long. Germline loops: CDR1 MNHNY, CDR2 SVGAGI (reference sequence). Deletions cut 6 bases from V and 2 bases from J, with 14 bases between. This CDR3 reads CASRPTGTRNQPQHF. DNA of the CDR3: TGTGCCAGCAGACCTACAGGGACCCGCAATCAGCCCCAGCATTTT.

This rearrangement joins TRBV7-9 to TRBJ1-1, with a possible D match to TRBD1 (6 bases). The germline V gene has CDR1 SEHNR and CDR2 FQNEAQ (reference sequence). The germline V and J ends were trimmed by 10 bases and 4 bases, with 13 bases remaining between them. This CDR3 is built from 12 residues. CDR3 nucleotide sequence: TGTGCCATCCGCAGGGGCGGCACTGAAGCTTTCTTT. Translating gives CAIRRGGTEAFF.

A single count supports this clone. This sequence joins TRBV9 and TRBJ2-5; no definite D call. V gave up 7 bases and J gave up 5 bases, with 15 bases separating them. There are 13 residues in the CDR3. Germline V gene data show CDR1 as SGDLS and CDR2 as YYNGEE. The CDR3 protein is CASGDQSSETQYF. For the CDR3, the DNA is TGTGCCAGCGGGGATCAATCCTCGGAGACCCAGTACTTC.

V is TRBV7-9 and J is TRBJ2-1; 14 positions agree with TRBD2. V was pared by 3 bases and J by 9 bases, with 13 bases of the junction left unmatched. The length of the CDR3 is 18 residues. Germline lookup yields CDR1 SEHNR and CDR2 FQNEAQ (reference sequence). CDR3 sequence reads: CASSFFGAGTSGRGEQFF. CDR3 DNA sequence: TGTGCCAGCAGCTTCTTCGGTGCAGGGACTAGCGGGAGAGGTGAGCAGTTCTTC.

Only one count was recorded for this clone. The CDR3 DNA reads TGTGCCATCAGGGGGACGGCGAACTCCTACGAGCAGTACTTC. It yields the protein CAIRGTANSYEQYF. This chain uses TRBV10-3 with TRBJ2-7; the D call may be TRBD1 or TRBD2 (5 bases each). The V end was cut by 6 bases, the J end by 0 bases, with 12 bases between. CDR3 length equals 14 residues. Germline V gene lookup returns CDR1 ENHRY and CDR2 SYGVKD.

The genes are TRBV25-1 and TRBJ2-3; the D is unclear. Germline lookup yields CDR1 MGHDK and CDR2 SYGVNS. V was clipped by 6 bases and J by 1 base, with 11 bases between them. The CDR3 is 14 amino acids. CDR3 region: CASRGPLRTDTQYF. For the CDR3, the DNA is TGTGCCAGCAGAGGACCTCTACGCACAGATACGCAGTATTTT.

This sequence joins TRBV9 and TRBJ1-1; D is undetermined. Trimming shortened V by 0 bases and J by 4 bases, and 10 bases separated the two germline ends. This CDR3 is built from 14 residues. CDR1 and CDR2 from the germline V gene are SGDLS and YYNGEE. The CDR3 protein is CASSVGGPSTEAFF. For the CDR3, the DNA is TGTGCCAGCAGCGTAGGAGGGCCGAGCACTGAAGCTTTCTTT.

The chain joins TRBV7-8 to TRBJ1-1; weak D call: TRBD1 (6 bases). V lost 5 bases to trimming and J lost 3 bases, with 16 bases between them. The CDR3 consists of 15 residues. Germline V gene lookup returns CDR1 SGHVS and CDR2 FQNEAQ. The CDR3 sequence is CASSMRGGGHTEAFF. In DNA form, the CDR3 reads TGTGCCAGCAGCATGAGGGGAGGGGGGCACACTGAAGCTTTCTTT.

The chain links TRBV6-6 to TRBJ2-7; a possible D gene is TRBD2 (6 bases). V lost 5 bases, J lost 2 bases, and 13 bases lay in between. The CDR3 extends over 14 amino acids. Germline-derived CDR1 and CDR2 are MNHNY and SVGAGI (reference sequence). CDR3 DNA: TGTGCCAGCAGTACCGGGACTTTAACCTACGAGCAGTACTTC. Encoded protein: CASSTGTLTYEQYF.

This chain connects TRBV7-7 to TRBJ1-2; D remains unclear. Trimming left V 4 bases short and J 7 bases short, with 10 bases between. CDR1 SSHAT and CDR2 FNYEAQ come from the germline V gene (reference sequence). The CDR3 extends over 12 amino acids. CDR3 DNA: TGTGCCAGCAGCTCTCAATCAGGTGGCTACACCTTC. Protein: CASSSQSGGYTF.

The chain uses TRBV7-2 and TRBJ1-2; 8 bases agree with TRBD1. The V and J ends lost 5 bases and 7 bases, in that order; junction bases with no gene match: 9. CDR1 and CDR2 (germline): SGHTA, FQGNSA. The length of the CDR3 is 14 residues. The CDR3 here is CASSIRTGNGGYTF. The CDR3 nucleotides read TGTGCCAGCAGCATACGGACAGGGAACGGTGGCTACACCTTC.

This clone showed up just a few times. This rearrangement joins TRBV5-1 to TRBJ1-1; D unresolved. The CDR3 runs to 13 residues. Per the germline V gene, CDR1 is SGHRS and CDR2 is YFSETQ. Trimming removed 1 base at V and 5 bases at J, with 9 bases between. The CDR3 DNA is TGCGCCAGCAGCTTGATGGTTGGGACTGAAGCTTTCTTT. As protein: CASSLMVGTEAFF. The full variable domain, rest sourced from reference TRBV5-1 and TRBJ1-1, is KAGVTQTPRYLIKTRGQQVTLSCSPISGHRSVSWYQQTPGQGLQFLFEYFSETQRNKGNFPGRFSGRQFSNSRSEMNVSTLELGDSALYLCASSLMVGTEAFFGQGTRLTVV.

Only one count was recorded for this clone. This chain connects TRBV4-2 to TRBJ2-3; 7 nucleotides align to TRBD2. J was trimmed by 5 bases and V by 2 bases; bases with no gene match: 7. CDR3 length equals 15 residues. Germline V gives CDR1 LGHNA, CDR2 YNFKEQ. The CDR3, as DNA: TGTGCCAGCAGCCAATCTAGCGGAGGGATAGATACGCAGTATTTT. Translation: CASSQSSGGIDTQYF.

This chain connects TRBV7-2 to TRBJ2-5; a weak D match, TRBD1 (5 bases). The DNA matches TRBJ2-7 better at its end, which makes the J call doubtful. Per germline, CDR1 SGHTA and CDR2 FQGNSA. The length of the CDR3 is 14 residues. The CDR3 loop is CASSLVQGAYEQYF. DNA for the CDR3: TGTGCCAGCAGCTTAGTGCAGGGCGCCTACGAGCAGTACTTC.

The chain links TRBV15 to TRBJ2-1; 10 positions match TRBD2. The CDR3 runs 17 residues. Germline CDR1 and CDR2: LNHNV and YYDKDF (reference sequence). The junction had 3 bases not matched to a gene; V was cut back by 0 bases and J by 1 base. CDR3 nucleotides: TGTGCCACCAGCAGAGAGCAAGCGGGGGGGTCCTACAATGAGCAGTTCTTC. Its translation is CATSREQAGGSYNEQFF.

This clone was seen only once. The chain employs TRBV6-1 and TRBJ1-4; 8 bases map to TRBD1. Germline V gives CDR1 MNHNS, CDR2 SASEGT. V lost 8 bases to trimming and J lost 2 bases; unmatched junction nucleotides: 7. The CDR3 extends over 15 amino acids. The CDR3 here is CASRDRRGTNEKLFF. Here the CDR3 DNA reads TGTGCCAGCCGGGACAGGAGGGGCACTAATGAAAAACTGTTTTTT.

The rearrangement uses TRBV6-5 and TRBJ1-3, with 7 bases aligning to TRBD1. The CDR3 is 14 residues long. CDR1 and CDR2 from the germline V gene are MNHEY and SVGAGI. V was clipped by 4 bases and J by 1 base; unmatched bases: 1. CDR3 in DNA: TGTGCCAGCAGTTCGGGACAGTCTGGAAACACCATATATTTT. Translation gives CASSSGQSGNTIYF.

In this sample, this clone turned up once. This chain uses TRBV7-9 with TRBJ1-3; D unresolved. This CDR3 spans 13 amino acids. The germline V gene has CDR1 SEHNR and CDR2 FQNEAQ (reference sequence). Trimming took off 1 base at V and 3 bases at J, with 4 bases between the two ends. The DNA for the CDR3 is TGTGCCAGCAGCTTAGACAGTGGAAACACCATATATTTT. Translated, it gives CASSLDSGNTIYF.

The chain is built from TRBV9 and TRBJ1-4; tentative D call: TRBD1 (5 bases). Trimming cost V 6 bases and J 3 bases, with 21 bases left between them. The CDR3 contains 17 residues. Germline V gene lookup returns CDR1 SGDLS and CDR2 YYNGEE. The CDR3 is CASTIGAGRSANEKLFF. CDR3 nucleotide sequence: TGTGCCAGCACGATTGGGGCAGGGCGATCAGCTAATGAAAAACTGTTTTTT.

This chain links TRBV27 with TRBJ1-4; D gene ambiguous. Germline CDR1 MNHEY, CDR2 SMNVEV (reference sequence). The CDR3 is 14 residues long. Trimming took off 6 bases at V and 3 bases at J, with 11 bases between the two ends. The CDR3, as DNA: TGTGCCAGCAGCCGGGATAGGGCTAATGAAAAACTGTTTTTT. This codes for CASSRDRANEKLFF.

This clone was picked up a small number of times. The chain carries TRBV6-1 and TRBJ1-2, with a weak D call TRBD1 (5 bases). The CDR3 loop spans 15 amino acids. V lost 3 bases to trimming and J lost 0 bases, with 11 bases between them. Germline assignment: CDR1 MNHNS and CDR2 SASEGT. CDR3 coding DNA: TGTGCCAGCAGTGACCGACAGCACGCTAACTATGGCTACACCTTC. Translating it yields CASSDRQHANYGYTF.